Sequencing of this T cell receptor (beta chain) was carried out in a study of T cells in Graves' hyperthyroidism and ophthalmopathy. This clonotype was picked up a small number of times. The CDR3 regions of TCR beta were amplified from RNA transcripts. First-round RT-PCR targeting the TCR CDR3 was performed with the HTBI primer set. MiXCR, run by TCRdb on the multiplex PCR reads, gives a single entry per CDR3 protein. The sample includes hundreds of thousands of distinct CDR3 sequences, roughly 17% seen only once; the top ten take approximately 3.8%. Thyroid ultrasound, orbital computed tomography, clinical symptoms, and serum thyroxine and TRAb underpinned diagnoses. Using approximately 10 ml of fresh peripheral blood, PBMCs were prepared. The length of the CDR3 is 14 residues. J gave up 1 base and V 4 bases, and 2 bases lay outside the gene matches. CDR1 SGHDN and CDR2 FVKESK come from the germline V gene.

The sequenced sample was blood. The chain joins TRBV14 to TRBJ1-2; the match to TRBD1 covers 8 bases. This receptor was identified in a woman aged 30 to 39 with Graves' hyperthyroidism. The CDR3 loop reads CASSPTGVNYGYTF. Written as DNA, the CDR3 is TGTGCCAGCAGCCCGACAGGGGTTAACTATGGCTACACCTTC.